This TCR beta chain originates from a study of shared clonotypes between healthy human individuals. Study-level points and caveats: Clonotypes shared by all four sorted-subset donors had higher generation probabilities than non-shared clonotypes.

After removal of 8 bases from V and 1 base from J, the junction contained 4 bases not matched to a gene. The CDR3 has 13 amino acids. Germline CDR1 is SNHLY and CDR2 is FYNNEI. Produced via immunoSEQ multiplex PCR; TCRdb's table is partial and in-frame only. Among approximately 320,000 clones listed, around 72% were seen once. As concerns this clone: Its target is unknown.

CD4+ cells underwent separation, giving CD45RA+ naive and CD45RA-negative memory subsets. This chain links TRBV2 with TRBJ2-5, with 7 bases lining up with TRBD1. This TCR was recovered from a man aged 25-45 years in good health. Input material: memory CD4+ T cells sorted from blood. The subset: CD45RA-negative fraction. Here the CDR3 DNA reads TGTGCCAGCGAACGGGACAGCCAAGAGACCCAGTACTTC. Translating gives CASERDSQETQYF.